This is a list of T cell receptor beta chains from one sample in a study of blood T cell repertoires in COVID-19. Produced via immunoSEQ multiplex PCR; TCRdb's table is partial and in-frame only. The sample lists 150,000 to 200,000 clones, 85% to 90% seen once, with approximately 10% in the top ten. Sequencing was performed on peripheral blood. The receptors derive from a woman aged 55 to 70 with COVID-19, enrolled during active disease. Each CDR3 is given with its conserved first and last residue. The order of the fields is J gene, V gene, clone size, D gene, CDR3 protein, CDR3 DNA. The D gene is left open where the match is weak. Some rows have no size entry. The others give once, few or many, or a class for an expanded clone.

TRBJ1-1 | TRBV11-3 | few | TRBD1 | CASTSRQGAVNTEAFF | TGTGCCAGCACCTCCAGACAGGGGGCTGTGAACACTGAAGCTTTCTTT
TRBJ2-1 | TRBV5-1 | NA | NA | CASSLAPSYNEQFF | TGCGCCAGCAGCTTGGCCCCGTCCTACAATGAGCAGTTCTTC
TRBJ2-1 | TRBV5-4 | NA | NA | CASSQIWANEQFF | TGTGCCAGCAGTCAAATTTGGGCAAATGAGCAGTTCTTC
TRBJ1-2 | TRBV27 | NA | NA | CASSSSDRPYGYTF | TGTGCCAGCAGCAGCTCCGACAGACCCTATGGCTACACCTTC
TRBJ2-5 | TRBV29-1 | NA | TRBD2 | CSVELAGEVETQYF | TGCAGCGTTGAACTAGCGGGAGAGGTTGAGACCCAGTACTTC
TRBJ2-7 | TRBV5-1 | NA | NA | CASSSRGTVNEQYF | TGCGCCAGCAGCTCGAGGGGGACGGTTAACGAGCAGTACTTC
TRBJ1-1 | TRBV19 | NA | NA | CASSKRQSGTSDTEAFF | TGTGCCAGTAGTAAGCGACAGTCGGGTACATCGGACACTGAAGCTTTCTTT
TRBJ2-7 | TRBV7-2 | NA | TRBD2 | CASSSYSLGGDEQYF | TGTGCCAGCAGCTCCTACTCACTGGGGGGGGACGAGCAGTACTTC
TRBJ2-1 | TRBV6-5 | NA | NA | CASSRTTLSYNEQFF | TGTGCCAGCAGCCGGACTACTCTCTCCTACAATGAGCAGTTCTTC
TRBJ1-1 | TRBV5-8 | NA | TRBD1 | CASSQETGYGTEAFF | TGTGCCAGCAGCCAGGAGACAGGGTATGGCACTGAAGCTTTCTTT
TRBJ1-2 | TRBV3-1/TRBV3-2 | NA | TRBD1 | CASSQDPEGGLSYTF | TGTGCCAGCAGCCAAGATCCGGAAGGGGGCCTGAGCTACACCTTC
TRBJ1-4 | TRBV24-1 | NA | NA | CATRRNANEKLFF | TGTGCCACCAGGAGAAACGCTAATGAAAAACTGTTTTTT
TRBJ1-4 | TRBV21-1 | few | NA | CASSKVRRYDEKLFF | TGTGCCAGCAGCAAAGTCAGAAGATACGATGAAAAACTGTTTTTT
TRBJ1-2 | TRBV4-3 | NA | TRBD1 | CASSQGQGAGYTF | TGCGCCAGCAGCCAAGGACAGGGTGCTGGCTACACCTTC
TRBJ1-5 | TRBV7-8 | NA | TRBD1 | CASSLNYQGDQPQHF | TGTGCCAGCAGCTTAAATTATCAGGGGGATCAGCCCCAGCATTTT